Listed below are T cell receptor beta chains from one sample, sequenced in a study of identical twins. TCRdb analysed the 5' RACE reads with MiXCR anew, one entry per CDR3 protein. Here the sample spans around 470,000 distinct CDR3 sequences, 12% to 15% being singletons. This sample also belongs to another study, concerning yellow fever vaccine responses in identical twins.

The specimen was CD4+ T cells sorted from blood. All receptors come from a woman aged 18-29 years in good health. CDR3s include the opening cysteine and the closing phenylalanine or tryptophan. A D gene is named only where the DNA matches it firmly. A clone size is listed for some rows: how often the clone was seen (once, few, many), or a class if it is expanded.

clone size	V gene	D gene	J gene	CDR3 protein	CDR3 DNA
.	TRBV20-1	.	TRBJ2-1	CSAKGGRGNEQFF	TGCAGTGCTAAGGGGGGGCGTGGTAATGAGCAGTTCTTC
few	TRBV9	.	TRBJ2-3	CASSYRAADTQYF	TGTGCCAGCAGCTATAGGGCGGCAGATACGCAGTATTTT
.	TRBV5-1	TRBD2	TRBJ2-1	CASSLQRGSSYNEQFF	TGCGCCAGCAGCTTGCAGCGGGGGAGCTCCTACAATGAGCAGTTCTTC
few	TRBV20-1	TRBD1	TRBJ2-7	CSAIRTGLYEQYF	TGCAGTGCTATTCGGACAGGGTTGTACGAGCAGTACTTC
.	TRBV10-2	.	TRBJ2-3	CASSESRDTQYF	TGCGCCAGCAGTGAGTCGCGGGATACGCAGTATTTT
few	TRBV12-3/TRBV12-4	TRBD1	TRBJ2-7	CASRAGQGPYEQYF	TGTGCCAGCAGGGCGGGACAGGGGCCCTACGAGCAGTACTTC
few	TRBV28	TRBD2	TRBJ2-3	CASSLWSGGSTDTQYF	TGTGCCAGCAGTTTATGGTCGGGAGGGAGCACAGATACGCAGTATTTT
many	TRBV29-1	.	TRBJ2-1	CSVPDGVLYNEQFF	TGCAGCGTTCCGGACGGGGTTCTTTACAATGAGCAGTTCTTC
.	TRBV29-1	TRBD2	TRBJ2-7	CSVETGLAGGPREQYF	TGCAGCGTTGAAACCGGACTAGCGGGAGGGCCTAGGGAGCAGTACTTC
.	TRBV19	TRBD1	TRBJ1-2	CASSIPGTARDGYTF	TGTGCCAGTAGTATACCCGGGACAGCAAGGGATGGCTACACCTTC
few	TRBV4-2	.	TRBJ1-1	CASSQGRGFGTEAFF	TGTGCCAGCAGCCAGGGAAGGGGGTTTGGCACTGAAGCTTTCTTT
.	TRBV3-1	TRBD2	TRBJ2-3	CACSPGLAGAHTDTQYF	TGTGCCTGCAGCCCGGGACTAGCGGGGGCGCACACAGATACGCAGTATTTT
many	TRBV7-2	TRBD2	TRBJ2-3	CASSLARTSGSWGTDTQYF	TGTGCCAGCAGCTTAGCCCGGACTAGCGGGAGCTGGGGCACAGATACGCAGTATTTT
few	TRBV5-1	.	TRBJ2-3	CACCIGTGSTDTQYF	TGCGCCTGCTGTATCGGGACTGGTAGCACAGATACGCAGTATTTT
many	TRBV4-3	.	TRBJ1-6	CASSQGVNSPLHF	TGCGCCAGCAGCCAGGGGGTGAATTCACCCCTCCACTTT
many	TRBV6-1	.	TRBJ2-3	CASSTGQGRVDTQYF	TGTGCCAGCAGTACGGGGCAGGGGAGGGTAGATACGCAGTATTTT
few	TRBV4-3	TRBD1	TRBJ1-2	CASSHGQGLSGYTF	TGCGCCAGCAGCCACGGACAGGGTCTGAGTGGCTACACCTTC
.	TRBV20-1	TRBD2	TRBJ2-7	CSAREAGALNEQYF	TGCAGTGCTAGGGAAGCGGGAGCTTTGAACGAGCAGTACTTC
.	TRBV5-1	TRBD1	TRBJ2-7	CASSLGGQGIEQYF	TGCGCCAGCAGCTTGGGAGGACAGGGAATCGAGCAGTACTTC
.	TRBV4-3	TRBD2	TRBJ2-3	CASSQSRSGRSADTQYF	TGCGCCAGCAGCCAAAGTCGGTCCGGGAGGAGCGCAGATACGCAGTATTTT
once	TRBV15	TRBD1	TRBJ2-7	CATSSGTGPGEQYF	TGTGCCACCAGCAGTGGGACAGGGCCCGGCGAGCAGTACTTC
.	TRBV6-5	TRBD1	TRBJ2-5	CASSYRGRGSARETQYF	TGTGCCAGCAGTTACAGGGGCAGGGGGTCCGCAAGAGAGACCCAGTACTTC
.	TRBV30	.	TRBJ2-3	CAWSGPIRYF	TGTGCCTGGAGCGGGCCTATACGGTATTTT
.	TRBV29-1	.	TRBJ2-1	CSVNNGGDEQFF	TGCAGCGTGAACAACGGCGGAGATGAGCAGTTCTTC
.	TRBV10-3	TRBD2	TRBJ2-3	CAISESGLVSPDTQYF	TGTGCCATCAGTGAGTCCGGACTAGTCAGCCCAGATACGCAGTATTTT
few	TRBV4-2	.	TRBJ1-5	CASSESLLQPQHF	TGTGCCAGCAGTGAGTCCCTTCTTCAGCCCCAGCATTTT
few	TRBV6-2/TRBV6-3	.	TRBJ2-2	CASSSNLLETGELFF	TGTGCCAGCAGTTCGAATTTGTTGGAGACCGGGGAGCTGTTTTTT
few	TRBV28	.	TRBJ2-3	CASRTLAKITDTQYF	TGTGCCAGCAGGACCCTAGCGAAGATCACAGATACGCAGTATTTT
many	TRBV5-1	.	TRBJ2-2	CASSTGREGAGELFF	TGCGCCAGCAGCACCGGACGTGAAGGGGCCGGGGAGCTGTTTTTT
.	TRBV4-2	.	TRBJ1-5	CASSQVPVSNQPQHF	TGTGCCAGCAGCCAAGTGCCTGTCAGCAATCAGCCCCAGCATTTT
few	TRBV7-9	.	TRBJ2-5	CASSWGQGQETQYF	TGTGCCAGCAGCTGGGGACAAGGTCAAGAGACCCAGTACTTC
.	TRBV5-6	TRBD1	TRBJ2-1	CASSLRQGSRNEQFF	TGTGCCAGCAGCTTAAGACAGGGCAGTCGGAATGAGCAGTTCTTC
few	TRBV10-1	.	TRBJ2-5	CVETKRRDETQYF	TGCGTCGAGACGAAGCGCAGGGATGAGACCCAGTACTTC
.	TRBV12-3/TRBV12-4	.	TRBJ1-1	CASKANRKNTEAFF	TGTGCCAGCAAAGCCAACAGAAAAAACACTGAAGCTTTCTTT
.	TRBV6-2/TRBV6-3	.	TRBJ2-3	CASSNEIDTQYF	TGTGCCAGCAGCAACGAAATTGATACGCAGTATTTT
.	TRBV27	.	TRBJ2-7	CASRPRWLDYEQYF	TGTGCCAGCAGACCAAGGTGGCTAGATTACGAGCAGTACTTC
.	TRBV12-3/TRBV12-4	TRBD2	TRBJ2-1	CASSLEIAGTGYEQFF	TGTGCCAGCAGTTTAGAGATAGCGGGGACGGGATATGAGCAGTTCTTC
.	TRBV4-1	TRBD1	TRBJ2-6	CASSQLTGGPDSGANVLTF	TGCGCCAGCAGCCAGCTTACAGGGGGGCCTGATTCTGGGGCCAACGTCCTGACTTTC
few	TRBV4-3	TRBD2	TRBJ2-1	CASSQAGPGTSGSHEQFF	TGCGCCAGCAGCCAAGCGGGTCCCGGGACTAGCGGGAGTCATGAGCAGTTCTTC
.	TRBV7-3	TRBD1	TRBJ1-2	CASSETGGDGYTF	TGTGCCAGCAGCGAGACAGGGGGTGACGGCTACACCTTC
.	TRBV7-2	TRBD1	TRBJ2-3	CASSNAGTGVTRWTDTQYF	TGTGCCAGCAGCAATGCCGGGACAGGGGTTACCCGTTGGACAGATACGCAGTATTTT
few	TRBV7-9	.	TRBJ2-3	CASSPMGGGDTQYF	TGTGCCAGCAGCCCAATGGGCGGGGGCGATACGCAGTATTTT
.	TRBV10-2	.	TRBJ2-7	CASSGSGPLGEQYF	TGCGCCAGCAGTGGTAGCGGACCTCTGGGGGAGCAGTACTTC
.	TRBV20-1	.	TRBJ2-7	CSARVFGGSAYEQYF	TGCAGTGCTAGAGTCTTTGGAGGGTCAGCCTACGAGCAGTACTTC
.	TRBV11-2	TRBD2	TRBJ2-1	CASSLDGTSGRRNEQFF	TGTGCCAGCAGCTTAGATGGGACTAGCGGGAGGAGAAATGAGCAGTTCTTC
.	TRBV7-3	TRBD2	TRBJ2-3	CASSLQLAGGSDTQYF	TGTGCCAGCAGCTTACAGCTAGCGGGGGGATCAGATACGCAGTATTTT
few	TRBV11-2	TRBD1	TRBJ2-7	CASSSTRQGAYLEQYF	TGTGCCAGCAGCTCGACACGACAGGGGGCTTACCTCGAGCAGTACTTC
many	TRBV12-3/TRBV12-4	.	TRBJ2-7	CASSRTSTYEQYF	TGTGCCAGCAGTCGGACGTCCACCTACGAGCAGTACTTC
once	TRBV10-3	.	TRBJ2-7	CAISGLQGLHEQYF	TGTGCCATCAGTGGTTTACAGGGTCTCCACGAGCAGTACTTC
.	TRBV15	.	TRBJ2-6	CATSRASLGSGANVLTF	TGTGCCACCAGCAGAGCTAGCCTCGGCTCTGGGGCCAACGTCCTGACTTTC
few	TRBV20-1	TRBD1	TRBJ2-7	CSARDRDRGMYEQYF	TGCAGTGCTAGGGACCGGGACAGGGGGATGTACGAGCAGTACTTC
.	TRBV28	TRBD1	TRBJ1-1	CASSLWLQGAAEAFF	TGTGCCAGCAGTTTATGGCTTCAGGGGGCGGCTGAAGCTTTCTTT